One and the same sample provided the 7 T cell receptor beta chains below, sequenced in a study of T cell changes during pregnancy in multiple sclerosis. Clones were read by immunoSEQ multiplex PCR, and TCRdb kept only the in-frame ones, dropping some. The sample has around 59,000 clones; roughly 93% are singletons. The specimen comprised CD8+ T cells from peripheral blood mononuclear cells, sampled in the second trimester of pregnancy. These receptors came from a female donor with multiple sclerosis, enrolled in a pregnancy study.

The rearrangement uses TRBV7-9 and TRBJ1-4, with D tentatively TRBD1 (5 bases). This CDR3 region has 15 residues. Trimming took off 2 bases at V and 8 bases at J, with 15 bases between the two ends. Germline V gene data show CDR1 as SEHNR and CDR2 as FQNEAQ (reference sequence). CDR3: CASSLSAGGEEKLFF. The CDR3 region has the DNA TGTGCCAGCAGCTTAAGCGCTGGGGGGGAGGAAAAACTGTTTTTT.

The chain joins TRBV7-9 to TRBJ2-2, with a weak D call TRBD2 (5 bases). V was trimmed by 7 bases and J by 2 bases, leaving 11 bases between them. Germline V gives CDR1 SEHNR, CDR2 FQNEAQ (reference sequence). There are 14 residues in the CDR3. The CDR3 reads CASKGRENTGELFF. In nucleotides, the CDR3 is TGTGCCAGCAAAGGGAGAGAAAACACCGGGGAGCTGTTTTTT.

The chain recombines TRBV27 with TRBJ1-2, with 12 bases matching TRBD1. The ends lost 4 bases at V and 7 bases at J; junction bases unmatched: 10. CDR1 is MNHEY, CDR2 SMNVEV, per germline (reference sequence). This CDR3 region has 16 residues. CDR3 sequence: CASSSTPGQGAGGYTF. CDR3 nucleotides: TGTGCCAGCAGTTCCACACCGGGACAGGGGGCTGGTGGCTACACCTTC.

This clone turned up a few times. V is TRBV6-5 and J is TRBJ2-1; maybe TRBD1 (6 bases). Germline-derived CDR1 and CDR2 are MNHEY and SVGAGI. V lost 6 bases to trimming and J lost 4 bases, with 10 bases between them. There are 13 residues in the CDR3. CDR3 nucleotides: TGTGCCAGCAGGTACGGACAGTACAATGAGCAGTTCTTC. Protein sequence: CASRYGQYNEQFF.

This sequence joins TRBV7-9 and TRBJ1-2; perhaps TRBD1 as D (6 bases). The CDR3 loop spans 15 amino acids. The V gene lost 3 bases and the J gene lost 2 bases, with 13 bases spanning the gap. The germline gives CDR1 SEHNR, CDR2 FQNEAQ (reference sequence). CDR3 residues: CASSFSGHPNYGYTF. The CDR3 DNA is TGTGCCAGCAGCTTCTCGGGACATCCGAACTATGGCTACACCTTC. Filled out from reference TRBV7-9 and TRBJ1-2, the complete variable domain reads DTGVSQNPRHKITKRGQNVTFRCDPISEHNRLYWYRQTLGQGPEFLTYFQNEAQLEKSRLLSDRFSAERPKGSFSTLEIQRTEQGDSAMYLCASSFSGHPNYGYTFGSGTRLTVV.

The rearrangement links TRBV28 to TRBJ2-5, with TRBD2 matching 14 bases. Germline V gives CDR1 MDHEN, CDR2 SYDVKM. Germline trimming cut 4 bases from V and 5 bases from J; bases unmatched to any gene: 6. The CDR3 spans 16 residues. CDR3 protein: CASSWTSGRTGETQYF. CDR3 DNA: TGTGCCAGCAGTTGGACTAGCGGGAGGACTGGGGAGACCCAGTACTTC.

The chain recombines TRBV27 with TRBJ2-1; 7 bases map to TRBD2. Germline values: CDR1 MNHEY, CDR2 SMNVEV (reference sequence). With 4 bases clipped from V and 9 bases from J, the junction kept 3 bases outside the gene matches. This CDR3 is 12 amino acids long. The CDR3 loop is CASSSVAGEQFF. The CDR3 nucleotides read TGTGCCAGCAGTTCGGTAGCGGGTGAGCAGTTCTTC.